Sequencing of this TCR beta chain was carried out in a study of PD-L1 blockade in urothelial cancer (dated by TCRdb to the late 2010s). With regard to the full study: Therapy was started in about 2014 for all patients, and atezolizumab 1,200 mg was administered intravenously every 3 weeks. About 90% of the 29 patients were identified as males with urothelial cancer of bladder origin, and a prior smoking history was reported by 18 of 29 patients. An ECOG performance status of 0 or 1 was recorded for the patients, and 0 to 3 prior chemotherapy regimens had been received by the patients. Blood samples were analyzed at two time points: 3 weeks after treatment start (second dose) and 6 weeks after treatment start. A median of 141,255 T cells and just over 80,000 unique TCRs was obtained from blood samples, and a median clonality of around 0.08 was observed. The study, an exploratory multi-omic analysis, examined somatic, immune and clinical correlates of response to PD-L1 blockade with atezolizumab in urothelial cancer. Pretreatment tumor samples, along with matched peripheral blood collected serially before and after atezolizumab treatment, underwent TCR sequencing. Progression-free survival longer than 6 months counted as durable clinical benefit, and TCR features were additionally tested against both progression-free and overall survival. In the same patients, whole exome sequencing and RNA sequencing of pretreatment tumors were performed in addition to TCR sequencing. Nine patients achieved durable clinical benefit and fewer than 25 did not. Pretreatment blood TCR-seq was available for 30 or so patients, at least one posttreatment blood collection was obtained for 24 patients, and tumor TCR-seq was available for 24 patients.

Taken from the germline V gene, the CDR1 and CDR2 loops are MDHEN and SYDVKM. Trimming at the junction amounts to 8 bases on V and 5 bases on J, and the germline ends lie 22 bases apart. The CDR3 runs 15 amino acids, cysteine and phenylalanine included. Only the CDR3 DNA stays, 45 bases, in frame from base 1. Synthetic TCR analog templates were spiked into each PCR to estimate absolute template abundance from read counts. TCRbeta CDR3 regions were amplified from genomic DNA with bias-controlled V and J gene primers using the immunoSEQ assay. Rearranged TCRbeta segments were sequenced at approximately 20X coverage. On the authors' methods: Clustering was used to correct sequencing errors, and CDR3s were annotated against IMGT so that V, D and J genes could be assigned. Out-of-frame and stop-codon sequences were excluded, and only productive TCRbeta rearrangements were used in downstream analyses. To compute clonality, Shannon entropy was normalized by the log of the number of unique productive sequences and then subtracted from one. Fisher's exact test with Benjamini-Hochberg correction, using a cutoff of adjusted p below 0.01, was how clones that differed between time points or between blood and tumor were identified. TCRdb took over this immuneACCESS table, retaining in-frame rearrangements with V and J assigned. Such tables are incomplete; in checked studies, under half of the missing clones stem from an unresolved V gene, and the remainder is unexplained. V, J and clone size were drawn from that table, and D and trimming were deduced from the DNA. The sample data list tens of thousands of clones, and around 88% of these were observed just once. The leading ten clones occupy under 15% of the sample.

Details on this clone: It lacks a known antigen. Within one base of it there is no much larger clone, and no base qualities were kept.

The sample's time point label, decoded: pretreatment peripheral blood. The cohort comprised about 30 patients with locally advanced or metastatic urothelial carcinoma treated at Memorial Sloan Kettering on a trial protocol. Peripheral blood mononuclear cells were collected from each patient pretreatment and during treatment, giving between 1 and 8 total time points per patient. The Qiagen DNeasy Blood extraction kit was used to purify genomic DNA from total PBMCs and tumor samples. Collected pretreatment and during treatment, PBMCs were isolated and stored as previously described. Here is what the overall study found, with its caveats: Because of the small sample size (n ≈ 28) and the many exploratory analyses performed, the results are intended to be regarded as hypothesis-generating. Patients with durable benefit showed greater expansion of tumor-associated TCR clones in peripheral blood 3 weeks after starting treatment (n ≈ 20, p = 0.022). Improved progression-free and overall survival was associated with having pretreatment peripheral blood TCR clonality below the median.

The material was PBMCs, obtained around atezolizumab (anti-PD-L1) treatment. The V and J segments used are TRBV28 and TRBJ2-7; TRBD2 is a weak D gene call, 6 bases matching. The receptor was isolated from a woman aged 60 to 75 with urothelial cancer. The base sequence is TGTGCCAGCGCTACCCAGCGGGCAACCCGGAACGAGCAGTACTTC. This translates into CASATQRATRNEQYF.